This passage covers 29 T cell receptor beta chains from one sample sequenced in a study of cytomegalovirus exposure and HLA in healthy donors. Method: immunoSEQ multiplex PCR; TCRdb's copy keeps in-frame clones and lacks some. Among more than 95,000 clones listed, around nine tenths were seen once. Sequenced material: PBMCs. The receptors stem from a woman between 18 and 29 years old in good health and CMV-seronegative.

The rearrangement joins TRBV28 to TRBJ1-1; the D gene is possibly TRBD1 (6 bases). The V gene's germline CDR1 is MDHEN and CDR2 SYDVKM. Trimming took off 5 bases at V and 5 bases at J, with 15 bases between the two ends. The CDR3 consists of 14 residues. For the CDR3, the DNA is TGTGCCAGCAGTACTACGGGGGGACATACTGAAGCTTTCTTT. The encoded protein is CASSTTGGHTEAFF.

The CDR3 protein is CATSRDLIGQGHSPLHF. The CDR3 region has the DNA TGTGCCACCAGCAGAGATCTCATAGGACAGGGTCATTCACCCCTCCACTTT. V gene TRBV15 combines with J gene TRBJ1-6; TRBD1 aligns across 8 bases. After removal of 0 bases from V and 8 bases from J, the junction contained 9 bases not matched to a gene. The CDR3 covers 17 residues. Germline lookup yields CDR1 LNHNV and CDR2 YYDKDF (reference sequence).

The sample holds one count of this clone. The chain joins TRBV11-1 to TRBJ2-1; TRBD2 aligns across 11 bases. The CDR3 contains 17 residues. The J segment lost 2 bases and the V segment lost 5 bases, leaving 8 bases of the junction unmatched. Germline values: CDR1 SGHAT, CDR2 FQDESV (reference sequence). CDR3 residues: CASSLNMGLAAYNEQFF. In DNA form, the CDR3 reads TGTGCCAGCAGCCTAAACATGGGACTAGCGGCCTACAATGAGCAGTTCTTC.

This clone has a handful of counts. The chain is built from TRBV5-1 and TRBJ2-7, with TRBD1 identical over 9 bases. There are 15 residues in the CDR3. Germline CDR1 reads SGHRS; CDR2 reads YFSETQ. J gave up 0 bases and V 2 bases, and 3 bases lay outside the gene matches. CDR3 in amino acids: CASSLWTGASYEQYF. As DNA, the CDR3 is TGCGCCAGCAGCTTATGGACAGGGGCCTCCTACGAGCAGTACTTC.

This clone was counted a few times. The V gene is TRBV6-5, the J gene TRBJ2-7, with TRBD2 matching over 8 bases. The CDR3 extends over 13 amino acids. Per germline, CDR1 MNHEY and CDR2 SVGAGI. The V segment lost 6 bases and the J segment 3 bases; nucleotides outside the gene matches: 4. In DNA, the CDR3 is TGTGCCAGCAGGCTCGGGACTAGCTACGAGCAGTACTTC. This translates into CASRLGTSYEQYF.

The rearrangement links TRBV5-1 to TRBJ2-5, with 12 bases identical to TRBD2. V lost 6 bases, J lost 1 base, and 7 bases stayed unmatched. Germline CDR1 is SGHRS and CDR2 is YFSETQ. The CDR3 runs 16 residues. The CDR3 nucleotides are TGCGCCAGCAAGACTAGCGGGGGAGCACCCCAAGAGACCCAGTACTTC. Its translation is CASKTSGGAPQETQYF.

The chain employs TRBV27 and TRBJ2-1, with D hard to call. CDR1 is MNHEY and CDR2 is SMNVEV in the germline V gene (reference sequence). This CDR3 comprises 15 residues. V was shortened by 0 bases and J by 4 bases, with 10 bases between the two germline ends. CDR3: CASSLSLSLYNEQFF. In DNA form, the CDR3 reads TGTGCCAGCAGTTTATCGTTAAGCTTATACAATGAGCAGTTCTTC.

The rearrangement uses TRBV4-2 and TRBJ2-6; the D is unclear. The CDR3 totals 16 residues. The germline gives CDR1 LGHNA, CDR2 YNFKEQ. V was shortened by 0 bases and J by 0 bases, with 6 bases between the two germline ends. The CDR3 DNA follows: TGTGCCAGCAGCCAAGAGCGGAACTCTGGGGCCAACGTCCTGACTTTC. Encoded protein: CASSQERNSGANVLTF.

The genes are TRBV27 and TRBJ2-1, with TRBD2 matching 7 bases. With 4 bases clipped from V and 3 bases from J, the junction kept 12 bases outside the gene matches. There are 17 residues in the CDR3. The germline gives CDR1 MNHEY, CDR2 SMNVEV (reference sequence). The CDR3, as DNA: TGTGCCAGCAGTTCTCCAGGACGGGAGGTGTACTACAATGAGCAGTTCTTC. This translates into CASSSPGREVYYNEQFF.

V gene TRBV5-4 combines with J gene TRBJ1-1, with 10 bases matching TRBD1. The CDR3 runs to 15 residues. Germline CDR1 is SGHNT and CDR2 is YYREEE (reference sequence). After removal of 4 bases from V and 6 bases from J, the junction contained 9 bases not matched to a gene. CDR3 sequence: CASSTGQGDRSEAFF. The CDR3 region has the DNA TGTGCCAGCAGCACCGGACAGGGGGATCGGTCTGAAGCTTTCTTT. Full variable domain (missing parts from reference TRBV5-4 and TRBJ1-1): ETGVTQSPTHLIKTRGQQVTLRCSSQSGHNTVSWYQQALGQGPQFIFQYYREEENGRGNFPPRFSGLQFPNYSSELNVNALELDDSALYLCASSTGQGDRSEAFFGQGTRLTVV.

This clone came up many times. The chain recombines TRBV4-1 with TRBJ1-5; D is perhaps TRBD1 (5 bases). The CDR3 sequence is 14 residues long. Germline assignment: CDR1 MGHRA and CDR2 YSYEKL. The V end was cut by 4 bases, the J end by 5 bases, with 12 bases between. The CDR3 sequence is CASSPFETDQPQHF. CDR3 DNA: TGCGCCAGCAGCCCCTTCGAGACAGATCAGCCCCAGCATTTT.

CDR3 sequence reads: CSVTDRGLSNEQFF. The DNA of the CDR3 is TGCAGCGTCACGGACAGGGGATTGTCCAATGAGCAGTTCTTC. The rearrangement links TRBV29-1 to TRBJ2-1, with 9 positions matching TRBD1. Germline assignment: CDR1 SQVTM and CDR2 ANQGSEA. CDR3 size: 14 residues. The J segment lost 6 bases and the V segment lost 6 bases, leaving 9 bases of the junction unmatched.

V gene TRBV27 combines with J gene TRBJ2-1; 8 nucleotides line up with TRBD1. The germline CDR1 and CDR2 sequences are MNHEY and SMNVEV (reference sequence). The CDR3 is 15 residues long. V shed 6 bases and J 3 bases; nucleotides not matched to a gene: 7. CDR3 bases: TGTGCCAGCAGCCCCGGGACAGGCGTCTACAATGAGCAGTTCTTC. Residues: CASSPGTGVYNEQFF.

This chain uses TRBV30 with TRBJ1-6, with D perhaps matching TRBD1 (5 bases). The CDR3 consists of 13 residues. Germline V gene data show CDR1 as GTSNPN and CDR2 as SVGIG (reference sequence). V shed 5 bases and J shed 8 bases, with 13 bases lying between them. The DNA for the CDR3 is TGTGCCTGGGCTGGGGGGGTTTATTCACCCCTCCACTTT. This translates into CAWAGGVYSPLHF. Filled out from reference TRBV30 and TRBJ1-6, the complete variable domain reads SQTIHQWPATLVQPVGSPLSLECTVEGTSNPNLYWYRQAAGRGLQLLFYSVGIGQISSEVPQNLSASRPQDRQFILSSKKLLLSDSGFYLCAWAGGVYSPLHFGNGTRLTVT.

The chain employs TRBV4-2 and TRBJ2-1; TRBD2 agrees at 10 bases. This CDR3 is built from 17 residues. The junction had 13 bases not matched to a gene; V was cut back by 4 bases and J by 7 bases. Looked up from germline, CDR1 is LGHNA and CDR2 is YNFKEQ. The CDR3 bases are TGTGCCAGCAGCCCTACGGTCAATAGCGGGAGGAGGAATGAGCAGTTCTTC. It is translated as CASSPTVNSGRRNEQFF.

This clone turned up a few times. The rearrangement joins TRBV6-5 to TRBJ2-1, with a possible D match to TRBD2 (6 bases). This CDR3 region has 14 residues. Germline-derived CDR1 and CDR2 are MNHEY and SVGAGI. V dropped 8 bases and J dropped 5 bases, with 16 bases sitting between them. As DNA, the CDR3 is TGTGCCAGCCGCCTCGGGACTGCCAACAATGAGCAGTTCTTC. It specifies CASRLGTANNEQFF.

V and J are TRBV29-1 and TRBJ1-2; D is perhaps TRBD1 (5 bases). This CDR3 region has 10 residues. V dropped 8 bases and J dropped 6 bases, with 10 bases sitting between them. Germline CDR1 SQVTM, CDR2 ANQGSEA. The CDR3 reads CSIGGDGYTF. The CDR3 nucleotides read TGCAGCATCGGAGGGGATGGCTACACCTTC. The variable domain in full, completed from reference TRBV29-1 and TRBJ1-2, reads SAVISQKPSRDICQRGTSLTIQCQVDSQVTMMFWYRQQPGQSLTLIATANQGSEATYESGFVIDKFPISRPNLTFSTLTVSNMSPEDSSIYLCSIGGDGYTFGSGTRLTVV.

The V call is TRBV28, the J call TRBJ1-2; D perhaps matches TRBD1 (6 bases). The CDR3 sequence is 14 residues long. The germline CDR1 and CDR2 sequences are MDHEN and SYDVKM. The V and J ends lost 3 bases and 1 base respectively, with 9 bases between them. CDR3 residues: CASSFTGINYGYTF. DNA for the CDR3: TGTGCCAGCAGTTTCACAGGGATTAACTATGGCTACACCTTC.

DNA for the CDR3: TGTGCCAGCTCCACAGGGGGCGACTACTATGGCTACACCTTC. It yields the protein CASSTGGDYYGYTF. The chain is built from TRBV18 and TRBJ1-2; TRBD1 agrees at 9 bases. The germline CDR1 and CDR2 sequences are KGHSH and LQKENI. V lost 6 bases to trimming and J lost 3 bases; unmatched junction nucleotides: 5. CDR3 length: 14 residues.

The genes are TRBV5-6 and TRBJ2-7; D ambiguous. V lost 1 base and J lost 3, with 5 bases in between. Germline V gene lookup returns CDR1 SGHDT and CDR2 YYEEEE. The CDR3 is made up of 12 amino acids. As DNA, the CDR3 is TGTGCCAGCAGCTTGAAGAGCTACGAGCAGTACTTC. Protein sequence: CASSLKSYEQYF. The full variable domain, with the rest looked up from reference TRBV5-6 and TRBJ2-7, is DAGVTQSPTHLIKTRGQQVTLRCSPKSGHDTVSWYQQALGQGPQFIFQYYEEEERQRGNFPDRFSGHQFPNYSSELNVNALLLGDSALYLCASSLKSYEQYFGPGTRLTVT.

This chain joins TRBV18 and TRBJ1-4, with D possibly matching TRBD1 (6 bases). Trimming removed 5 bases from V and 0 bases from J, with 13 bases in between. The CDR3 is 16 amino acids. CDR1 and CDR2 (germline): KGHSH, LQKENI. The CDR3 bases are TGTGCCAGCTCAACAAGAAAGGGGGCAACTAATGAAAAACTGTTTTTT. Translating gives CASSTRKGATNEKLFF.

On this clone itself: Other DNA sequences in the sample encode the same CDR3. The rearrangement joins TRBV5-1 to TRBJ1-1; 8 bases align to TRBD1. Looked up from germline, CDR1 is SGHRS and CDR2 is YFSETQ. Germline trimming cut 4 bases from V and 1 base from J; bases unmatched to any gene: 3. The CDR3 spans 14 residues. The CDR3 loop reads CASSLGTGNTEAFF. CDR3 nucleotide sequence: TGCGCCAGCAGCCTCGGGACAGGGAACACTGAAGCTTTCTTT.

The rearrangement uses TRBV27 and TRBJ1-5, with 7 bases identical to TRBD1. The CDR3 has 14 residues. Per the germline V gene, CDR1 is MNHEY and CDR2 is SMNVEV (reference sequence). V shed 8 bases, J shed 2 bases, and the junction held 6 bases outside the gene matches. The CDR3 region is CASSNQGGNQPQHF. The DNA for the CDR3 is TGTGCCAGCTCTAACCAGGGGGGCAATCAGCCCCAGCATTTT.

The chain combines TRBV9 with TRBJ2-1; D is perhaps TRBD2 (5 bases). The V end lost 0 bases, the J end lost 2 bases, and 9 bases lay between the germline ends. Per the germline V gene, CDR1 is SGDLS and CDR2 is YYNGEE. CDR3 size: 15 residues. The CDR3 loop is CASSVDEGAYNEQFF. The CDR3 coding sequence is TGTGCCAGCAGCGTAGACGAGGGAGCCTACAATGAGCAGTTCTTC.

CDR3 sequence reads: CASSEVRAEAFF. Here the CDR3 DNA reads TGTGCCAGCAGTGAGGTCCGCGCTGAAGCTTTCTTT. The rearrangement joins TRBV2 to TRBJ1-1; D not resolved. CDR1 is SNHLY and CDR2 is FYNNEI in the germline V gene. The CDR3 runs 12 residues. V lost 3 bases, J lost 6 bases, and 8 bases lay in between.

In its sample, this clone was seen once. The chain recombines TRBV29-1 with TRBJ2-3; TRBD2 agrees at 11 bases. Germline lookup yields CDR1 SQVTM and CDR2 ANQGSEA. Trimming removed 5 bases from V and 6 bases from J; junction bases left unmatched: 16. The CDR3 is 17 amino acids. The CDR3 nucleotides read TGCAGCGTTCAAGGTATCTCGGTAGCGGGAGGGAGTGATACGCAGTATTTT. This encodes CSVQGISVAGGSDTQYF.

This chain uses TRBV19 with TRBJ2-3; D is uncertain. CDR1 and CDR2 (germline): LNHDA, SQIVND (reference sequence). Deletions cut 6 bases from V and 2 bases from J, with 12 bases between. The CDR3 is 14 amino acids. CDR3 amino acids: CASRPRRYTDTQYF. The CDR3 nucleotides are TGTGCCAGTAGGCCGAGAAGATACACAGATACGCAGTATTTT.

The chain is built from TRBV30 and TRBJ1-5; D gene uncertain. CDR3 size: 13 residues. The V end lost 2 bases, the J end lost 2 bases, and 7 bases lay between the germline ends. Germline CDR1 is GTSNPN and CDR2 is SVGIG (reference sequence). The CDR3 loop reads CAWSHRGNQPQHF. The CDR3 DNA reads TGTGCCTGGAGTCATCGGGGCAATCAGCCCCAGCATTTT.

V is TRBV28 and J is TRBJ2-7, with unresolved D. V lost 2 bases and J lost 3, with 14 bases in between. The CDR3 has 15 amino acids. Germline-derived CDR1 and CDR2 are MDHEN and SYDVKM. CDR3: CASSLQATSFYEQYF. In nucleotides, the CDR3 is TGTGCCAGCAGTTTACAGGCTACTTCGTTCTACGAGCAGTACTTC.